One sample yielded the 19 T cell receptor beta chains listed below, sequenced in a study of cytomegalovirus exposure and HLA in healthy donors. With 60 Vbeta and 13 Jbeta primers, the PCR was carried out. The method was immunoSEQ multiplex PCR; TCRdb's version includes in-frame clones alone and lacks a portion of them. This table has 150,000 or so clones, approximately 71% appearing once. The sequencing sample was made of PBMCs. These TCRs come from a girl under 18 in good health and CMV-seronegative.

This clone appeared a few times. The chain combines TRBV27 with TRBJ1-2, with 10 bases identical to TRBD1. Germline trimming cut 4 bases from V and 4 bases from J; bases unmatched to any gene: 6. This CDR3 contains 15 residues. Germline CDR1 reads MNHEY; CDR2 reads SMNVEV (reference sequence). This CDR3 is CASSSTGGTVYGYTF. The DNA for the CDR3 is TGTGCCAGCAGTTCGACAGGGGGCACCGTCTATGGCTACACCTTC.

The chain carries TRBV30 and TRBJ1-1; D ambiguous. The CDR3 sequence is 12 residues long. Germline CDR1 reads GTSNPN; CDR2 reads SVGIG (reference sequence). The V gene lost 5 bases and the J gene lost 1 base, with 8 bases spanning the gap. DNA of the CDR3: TGTGCCTGGGGCCAGGAGAACACTGAAGCTTTCTTT. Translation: CAWGQENTEAFF.

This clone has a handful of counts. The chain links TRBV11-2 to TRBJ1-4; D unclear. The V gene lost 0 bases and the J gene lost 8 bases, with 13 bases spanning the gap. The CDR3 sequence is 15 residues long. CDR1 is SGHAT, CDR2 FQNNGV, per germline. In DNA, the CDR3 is TGTGCCAGCAGCTTAGACGGTTCCGGAGGGGAAAAACTGTTTTTT. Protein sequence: CASSLDGSGGEKLFF.

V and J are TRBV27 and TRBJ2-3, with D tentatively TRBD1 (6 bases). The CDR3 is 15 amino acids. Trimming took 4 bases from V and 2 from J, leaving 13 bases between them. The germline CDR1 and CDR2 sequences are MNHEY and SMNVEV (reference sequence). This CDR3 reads CASSSDSELTDTQYF. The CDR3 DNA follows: TGTGCCAGCAGTTCGGACAGCGAACTCACAGATACGCAGTATTTT.

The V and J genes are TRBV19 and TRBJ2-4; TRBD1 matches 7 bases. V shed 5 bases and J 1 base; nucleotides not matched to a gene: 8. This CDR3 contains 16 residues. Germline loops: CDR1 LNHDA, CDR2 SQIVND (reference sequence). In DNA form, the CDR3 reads TGTGCCAGTAGTGCACAGGGGTGGTTGGCCAAAAACATTCAGTACTTC. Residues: CASSAQGWLAKNIQYF.

The CDR3 region has the DNA TGTGCCAGCAGCCTTCTGGGGGGTGGGGAGCAGTACTTC. It specifies CASSLLGGGEQYF. The chain couples TRBV5-6 to TRBJ2-7; possible D gene TRBD2, 6 bases. Trimming removed 4 bases at V and 7 bases at J, with 15 bases between. This CDR3 comprises 13 residues. The germline V gene has CDR1 SGHDT and CDR2 YYEEEE.

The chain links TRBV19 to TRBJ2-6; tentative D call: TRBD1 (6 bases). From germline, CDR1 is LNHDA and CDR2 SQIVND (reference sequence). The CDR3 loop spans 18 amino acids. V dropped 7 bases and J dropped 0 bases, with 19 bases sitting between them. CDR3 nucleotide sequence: TGTGCCAGTAAGAGTGGGGGCCAGGGAAGCTCTGGGGCCAACGTCCTGACTTTC. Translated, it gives CASKSGGQGSSGANVLTF.

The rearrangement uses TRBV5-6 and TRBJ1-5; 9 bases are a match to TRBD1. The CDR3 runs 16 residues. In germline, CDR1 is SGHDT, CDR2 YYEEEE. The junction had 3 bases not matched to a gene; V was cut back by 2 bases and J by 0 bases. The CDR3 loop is CASSLNRGLSNQPQHF. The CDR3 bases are TGTGCCAGCAGCTTAAACAGGGGGCTTAGCAATCAGCCCCAGCATTTT.

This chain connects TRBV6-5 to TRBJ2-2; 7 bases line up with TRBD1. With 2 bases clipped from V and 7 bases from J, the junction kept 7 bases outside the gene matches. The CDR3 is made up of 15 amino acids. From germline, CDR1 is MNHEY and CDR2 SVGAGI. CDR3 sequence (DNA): TGTGCCAGCAGTTACATAGAGGGGGCTAACGGGGAGCTGTTTTTT. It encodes CASSYIEGANGELFF.

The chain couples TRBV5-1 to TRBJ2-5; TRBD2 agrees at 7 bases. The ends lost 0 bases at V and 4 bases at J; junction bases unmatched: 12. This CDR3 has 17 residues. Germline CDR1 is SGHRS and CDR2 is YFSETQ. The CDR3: CASSLVFESGEGETQYF. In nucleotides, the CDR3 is TGCGCCAGCAGCTTGGTTTTCGAGAGCGGGGAAGGAGAGACCCAGTACTTC. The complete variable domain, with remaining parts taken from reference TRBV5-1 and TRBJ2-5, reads KAGVTQTPRYLIKTRGQQVTLSCSPISGHRSVSWYQQTPGQGLQFLFEYFSETQRNKGNFPGRFSGRQFSNSRSEMNVSTLELGDSALYLCASSLVFESGEGETQYFGPGTRLLVL.

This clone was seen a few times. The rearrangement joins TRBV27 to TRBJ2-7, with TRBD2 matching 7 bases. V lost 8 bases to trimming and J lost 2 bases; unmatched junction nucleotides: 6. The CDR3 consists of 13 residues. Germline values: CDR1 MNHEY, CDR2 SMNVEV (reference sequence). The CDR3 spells CASRGGTAYEQYF. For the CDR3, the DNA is TGTGCCAGCCGCGGGGGTACCGCCTACGAGCAGTACTTC.

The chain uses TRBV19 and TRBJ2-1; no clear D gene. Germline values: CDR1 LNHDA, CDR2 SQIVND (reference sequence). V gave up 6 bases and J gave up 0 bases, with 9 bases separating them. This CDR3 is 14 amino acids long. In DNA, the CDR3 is TGTGCCAGTAGCGAGATAAGCTCCTACAATGAGCAGTTCTTC. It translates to CASSEISSYNEQFF.

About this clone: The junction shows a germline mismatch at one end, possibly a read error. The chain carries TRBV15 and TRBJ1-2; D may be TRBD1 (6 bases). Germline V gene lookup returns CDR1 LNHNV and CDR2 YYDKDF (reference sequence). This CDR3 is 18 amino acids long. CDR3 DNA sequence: TGTGCCACCAGCAGACCCCCCGGGACATGGGGACTAGACTACGGCTACACCTTC. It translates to CATSRPPGTWGLDYGYTF.

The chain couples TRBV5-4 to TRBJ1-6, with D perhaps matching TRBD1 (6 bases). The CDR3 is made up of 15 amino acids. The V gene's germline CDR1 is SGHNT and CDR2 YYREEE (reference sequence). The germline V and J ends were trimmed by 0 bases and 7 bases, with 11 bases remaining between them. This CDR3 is CASSLAGGGNSPLHF. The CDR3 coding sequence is TGTGCCAGCAGCTTGGCTGGGGGCGGCAATTCACCCCTCCACTTT. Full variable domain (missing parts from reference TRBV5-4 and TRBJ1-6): ETGVTQSPTHLIKTRGQQVTLRCSSQSGHNTVSWYQQALGQGPQFIFQYYREEENGRGNFPPRFSGLQFPNYSSELNVNALELDDSALYLCASSLAGGGNSPLHFGNGTRLTVT.

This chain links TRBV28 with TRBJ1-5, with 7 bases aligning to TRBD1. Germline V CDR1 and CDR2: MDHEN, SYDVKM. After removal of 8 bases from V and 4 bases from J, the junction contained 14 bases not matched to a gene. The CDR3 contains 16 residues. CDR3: CASLPPGQAGNQPQHF. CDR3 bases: TGTGCCAGCCTACCCCCCGGACAGGCGGGGAATCAGCCCCAGCATTTT.

The CDR3 nucleotides read TGTGCCAGCAGCTTTGACGGCGGGGGGTTTGATGAGCAGTTCTTC. It codes for CASSFDGGGFDEQFF. The chain employs TRBV7-9 and TRBJ2-1; TRBD2 matches 8 bases. The ends lost 3 bases at V and 8 bases at J; junction bases unmatched: 9. This CDR3 has 15 amino acids. Germline CDR1 SEHNR, CDR2 FQNEAQ (reference sequence). Using reference TRBV7-9 and TRBJ2-1 for the parts outside the CDR3, the full variable domain is DTGVSQNPRHKITKRGQNVTFRCDPISEHNRLYWYRQTLGQGPEFLTYFQNEAQLEKSRLLSDRFSAERPKGSFSTLEIQRTEQGDSAMYLCASSFDGGGFDEQFFGPGTRLTVL.

The CDR3 protein is CASSFTGYLRETQYF. The CDR3 nucleotides are TGTGCCAGCAGCTTCACCGGGTACTTGCGGGAGACCCAGTACTTC. V is TRBV7-2 and J is TRBJ2-5; D is unclear. The CDR3 loop spans 15 amino acids. The germline gives CDR1 SGHTA, CDR2 FQGNSA. V lost 3 bases, J lost 5 bases, and 16 bases lay in between.

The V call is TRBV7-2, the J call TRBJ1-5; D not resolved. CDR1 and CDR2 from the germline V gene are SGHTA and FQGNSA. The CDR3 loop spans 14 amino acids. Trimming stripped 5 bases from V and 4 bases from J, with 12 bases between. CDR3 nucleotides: TGTGCCAGCAGCCGGGATAGGGTGAATCAGCCCCAGCATTTT. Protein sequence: CASSRDRVNQPQHF.

The CDR3 DNA is TGTGCCAGCTCGTCAGGGGGCCGCGAGCAGTACTTC. Residues: CASSSGGREQYF. This chain links TRBV9 with TRBJ2-7, with TRBD1 identical over 8 bases. There are 12 residues in the CDR3. Trimming removed 7 bases from V and 6 bases from J; junction bases left unmatched: 6. Germline values: CDR1 SGDLS, CDR2 YYNGEE.